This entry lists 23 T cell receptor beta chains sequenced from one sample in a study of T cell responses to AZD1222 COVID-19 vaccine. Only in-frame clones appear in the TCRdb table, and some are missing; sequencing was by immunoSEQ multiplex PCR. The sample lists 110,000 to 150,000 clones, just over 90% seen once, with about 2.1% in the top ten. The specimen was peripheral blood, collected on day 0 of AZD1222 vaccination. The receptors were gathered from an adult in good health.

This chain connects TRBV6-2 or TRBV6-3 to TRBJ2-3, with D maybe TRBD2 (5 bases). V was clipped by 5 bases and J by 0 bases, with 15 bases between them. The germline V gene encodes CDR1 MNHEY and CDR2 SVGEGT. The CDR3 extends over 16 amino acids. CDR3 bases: TGTGCCAGCAGTCCCGGGGTAGCCCTTAGCACAGATACGCAGTATTTT. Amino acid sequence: CASSPGVALSTDTQYF.

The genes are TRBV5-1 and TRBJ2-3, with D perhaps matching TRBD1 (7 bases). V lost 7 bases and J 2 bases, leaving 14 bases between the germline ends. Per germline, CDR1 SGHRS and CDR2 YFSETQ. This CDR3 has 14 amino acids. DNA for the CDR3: TGCGCCAGCGGGGGGACAGAAGTCACAGATACGCAGTATTTT. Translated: CASGGTEVTDTQYF.

The CDR3 sequence: CASSAGYSNQPQHF. DNA for the CDR3: TGTGCCAGCAGCGCAGGTTATAGCAATCAGCCCCAGCATTTT. The rearrangement uses TRBV6-2 or TRBV6-3 and TRBJ1-5; D uncertain. The CDR3 loop spans 14 amino acids. Germline V CDR1 and CDR2: MNHEY, SVGEGT. The V end was cut by 6 bases, the J end by 0 bases, with 9 bases between.

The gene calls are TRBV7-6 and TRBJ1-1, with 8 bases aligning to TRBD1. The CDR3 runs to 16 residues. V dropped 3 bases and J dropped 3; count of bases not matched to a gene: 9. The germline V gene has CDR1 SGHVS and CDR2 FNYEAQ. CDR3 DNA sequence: TGTGCCAGCAGCTTTGGGACAGGCCTAGGGGACACTGAAGCTTTCTTT. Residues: CASSFGTGLGDTEAFF.

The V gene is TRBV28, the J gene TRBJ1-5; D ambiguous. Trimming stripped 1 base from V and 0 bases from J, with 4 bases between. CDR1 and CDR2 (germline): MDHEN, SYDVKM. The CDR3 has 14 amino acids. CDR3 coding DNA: TGTGCCAGCAGTTTATCCTTTAGCAATCAGCCCCAGCATTTT. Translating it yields CASSLSFSNQPQHF.

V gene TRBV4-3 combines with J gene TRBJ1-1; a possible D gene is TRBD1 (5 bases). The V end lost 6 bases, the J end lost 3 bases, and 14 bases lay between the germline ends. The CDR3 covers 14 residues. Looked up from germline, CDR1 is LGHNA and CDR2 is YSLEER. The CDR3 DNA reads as TGCGCCAGCAGTACACAGGTCCTATACACTGAAGCTTTCTTT. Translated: CASSTQVLYTEAFF.

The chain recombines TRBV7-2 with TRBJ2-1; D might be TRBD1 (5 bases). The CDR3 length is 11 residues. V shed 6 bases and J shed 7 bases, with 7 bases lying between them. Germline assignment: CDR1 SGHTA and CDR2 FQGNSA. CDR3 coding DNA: TGTGCCAGCAGGGCAGGGAATGAGCAGTTCTTC. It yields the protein CASRAGNEQFF.

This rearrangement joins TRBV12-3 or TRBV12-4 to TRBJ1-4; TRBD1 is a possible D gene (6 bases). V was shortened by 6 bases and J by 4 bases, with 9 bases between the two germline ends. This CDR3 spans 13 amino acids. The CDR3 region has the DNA TGTGCCAGCAGCGACAGGAATAATGAAAAACTGTTTTTT. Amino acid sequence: CASSDRNNEKLFF.

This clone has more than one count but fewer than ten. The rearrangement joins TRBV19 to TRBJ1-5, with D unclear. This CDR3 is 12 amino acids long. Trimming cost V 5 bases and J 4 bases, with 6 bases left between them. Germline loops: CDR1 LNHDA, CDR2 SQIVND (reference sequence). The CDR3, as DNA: TGTGCCAGTAGTTCCGGGAATCAGCCCCAGCATTTT. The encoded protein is CASSSGNQPQHF.

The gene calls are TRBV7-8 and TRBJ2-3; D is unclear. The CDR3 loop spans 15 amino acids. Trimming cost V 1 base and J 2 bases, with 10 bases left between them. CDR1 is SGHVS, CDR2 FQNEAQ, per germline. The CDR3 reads CASSLVLDSTDTQYF. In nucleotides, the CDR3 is TGTGCCAGCAGCTTAGTTCTCGATTCCACAGATACGCAGTATTTT.

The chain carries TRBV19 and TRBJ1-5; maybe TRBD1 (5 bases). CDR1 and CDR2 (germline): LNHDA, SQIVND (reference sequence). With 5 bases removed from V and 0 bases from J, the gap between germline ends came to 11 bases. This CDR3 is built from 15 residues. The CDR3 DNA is TGTGCCAGTAGTTTTAGGACAAATAGCAATCAGCCCCAGCATTTT. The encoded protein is CASSFRTNSNQPQHF.

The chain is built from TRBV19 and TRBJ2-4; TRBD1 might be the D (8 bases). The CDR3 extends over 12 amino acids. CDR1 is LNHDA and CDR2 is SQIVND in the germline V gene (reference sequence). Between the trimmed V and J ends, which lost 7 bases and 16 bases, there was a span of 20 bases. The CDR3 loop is CASTPGGGGAYF. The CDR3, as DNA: TGTGCCAGTACCCCAGGGGGCGGGGGAGCATACTTC.

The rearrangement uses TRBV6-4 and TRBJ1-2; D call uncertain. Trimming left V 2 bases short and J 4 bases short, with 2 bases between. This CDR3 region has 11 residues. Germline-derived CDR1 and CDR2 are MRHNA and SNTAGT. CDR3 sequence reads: CASSDRYGYTF. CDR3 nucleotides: TGTGCCAGCAGTGACCGCTATGGCTACACCTTC.

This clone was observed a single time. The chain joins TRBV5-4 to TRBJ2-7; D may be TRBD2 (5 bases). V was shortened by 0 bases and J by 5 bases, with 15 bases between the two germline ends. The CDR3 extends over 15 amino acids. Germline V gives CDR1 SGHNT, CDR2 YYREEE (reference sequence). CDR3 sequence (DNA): TGTGCCAGCAGCTTGGCCGGTGGGAGAAGAGACGAGCAGTACTTC. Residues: CASSLAGGRRDEQYF.

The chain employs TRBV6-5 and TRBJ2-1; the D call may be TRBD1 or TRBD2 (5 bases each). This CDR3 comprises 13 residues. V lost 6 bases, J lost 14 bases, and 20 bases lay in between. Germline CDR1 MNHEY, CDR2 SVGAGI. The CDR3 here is CASSFRGRTGEFF. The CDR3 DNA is TGTGCCAGCAGCTTTCGGGGCAGGACTGGGGAGTTCTTC.

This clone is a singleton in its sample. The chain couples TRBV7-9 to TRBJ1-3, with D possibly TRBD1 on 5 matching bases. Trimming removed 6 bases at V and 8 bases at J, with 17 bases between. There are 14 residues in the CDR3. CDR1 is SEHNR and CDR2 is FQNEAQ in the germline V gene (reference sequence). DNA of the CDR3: TGTGCCAGCAGTTGGGCCCAGGGAAGGGACACCATATATTTT. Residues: CASSWAQGRDTIYF.

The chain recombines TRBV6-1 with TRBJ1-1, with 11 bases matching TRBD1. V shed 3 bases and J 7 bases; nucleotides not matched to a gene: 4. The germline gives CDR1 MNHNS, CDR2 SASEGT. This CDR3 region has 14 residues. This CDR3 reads CASSERTGGLEAFF. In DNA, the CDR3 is TGTGCCAGCAGTGAGCGGACAGGGGGCCTTGAAGCTTTCTTT.

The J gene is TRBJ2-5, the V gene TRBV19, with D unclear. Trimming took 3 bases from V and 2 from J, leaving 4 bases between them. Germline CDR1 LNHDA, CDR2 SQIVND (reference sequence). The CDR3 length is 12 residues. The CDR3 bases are TGTGCCAGTAGTATGGGACAAGAGACCCAGTACTTC. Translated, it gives CASSMGQETQYF.

The CDR3 spells CASSLGMISITDTQYF. CDR3 nucleotides: TGCGCCAGCAGCTTGGGGATGATATCAATAACAGATACGCAGTATTTT. The V call is TRBV5-1, the J call TRBJ2-3, with D hard to call. The CDR3 has 16 residues. Trimming shortened V by 0 bases and J by 3 bases, and 14 bases separated the two germline ends. CDR1 is SGHRS, CDR2 YFSETQ, per germline.

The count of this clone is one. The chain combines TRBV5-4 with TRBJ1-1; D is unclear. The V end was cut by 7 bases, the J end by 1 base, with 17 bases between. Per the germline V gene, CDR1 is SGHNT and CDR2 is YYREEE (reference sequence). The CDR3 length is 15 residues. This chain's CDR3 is CASGRVGLTNTEAFF. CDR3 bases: TGTGCCAGCGGACGAGTAGGGTTAACGAACACTGAAGCTTTCTTT.

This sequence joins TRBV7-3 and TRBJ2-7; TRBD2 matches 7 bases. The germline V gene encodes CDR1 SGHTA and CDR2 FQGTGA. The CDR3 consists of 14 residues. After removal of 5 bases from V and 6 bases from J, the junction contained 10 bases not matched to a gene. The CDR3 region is CASSPRGESREQYF. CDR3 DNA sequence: TGTGCCAGCAGCCCACGGGGGGAGTCGCGCGAGCAGTACTTC.

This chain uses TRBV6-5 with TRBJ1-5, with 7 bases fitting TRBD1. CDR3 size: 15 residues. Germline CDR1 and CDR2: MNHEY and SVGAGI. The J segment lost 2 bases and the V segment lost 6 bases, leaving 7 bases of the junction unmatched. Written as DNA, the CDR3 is TGTGCCAGCAGCCAAAGACAGGGTGGCAATCAGCCCCAGCATTTT. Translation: CASSQRQGGNQPQHF.

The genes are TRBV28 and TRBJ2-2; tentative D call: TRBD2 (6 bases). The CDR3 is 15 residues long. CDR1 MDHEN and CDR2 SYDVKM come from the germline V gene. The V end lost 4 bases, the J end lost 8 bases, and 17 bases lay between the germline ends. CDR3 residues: CASSSPRGGFGELFF. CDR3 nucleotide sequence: TGTGCCAGCAGTTCCCCTCGTGGGGGGTTTGGGGAGCTGTTTTTT.